Following are 28 T cell receptor beta chains from one sample sequenced in a study of T cell responses to AZD1222 COVID-19 vaccine. The table came from immunoSEQ multiplex PCR; TCRdb's copy has only in-frame clones and leaves some out. The data contain about 110,000 clones, roughly nine tenths of them singletons. The sequencing used peripheral blood, collected on day 0 of AZD1222 vaccination. These receptors all come from an adult in good health.

The V gene is TRBV5-1, the J gene TRBJ2-3, with unresolved D. Germline loops: CDR1 SGHRS, CDR2 YFSETQ. This CDR3 comprises 16 residues. With 1 base removed from V and 0 bases from J, the gap between germline ends came to 12 bases. CDR3 sequence reads: CASSLSYPASTDTQYF. DNA of the CDR3: TGCGCCAGCAGCTTGTCCTACCCTGCGAGCACAGATACGCAGTATTTT. Combining the CDR3 with reference TRBV5-1 and TRBJ2-3 gives the whole variable domain KAGVTQTPRYLIKTRGQQVTLSCSPISGHRSVSWYQQTPGQGLQFLFEYFSETQRNKGNFPGRFSGRQFSNSRSEMNVSTLELGDSALYLCASSLSYPASTDTQYFGPGTRLTVL.

The chain links TRBV11-3 to TRBJ2-3; weak D call: TRBD2 (5 bases). The CDR3 loop spans 14 amino acids. V lost 3 bases and J 6 bases, leaving 13 bases between the germline ends. CDR1 is SGHNT and CDR2 is YENEEA in the germline V gene. CDR3 region: CASSFGLSGDTQYF. The CDR3 DNA follows: TGTGCCAGCAGCTTCGGACTCTCGGGGGATACGCAGTATTTT. The full variable domain, with the rest looked up from reference TRBV11-3 and TRBJ2-3, is EAGVVQSPRYKIIEKKQPVAFWCNPISGHNTLYWYLQNLGQGPELLIRYENEEAVDDSQLPKDRFSAERLKGVDSTLKIQPAELGDSAVYLCASSFGLSGDTQYFGPGTRLTVL.

This chain links TRBV7-9 with TRBJ2-7, with a weak D call TRBD1 (6 bases). Germline V gene sequence: CDR1 SEHNR, CDR2 FQNEAQ (reference sequence). The germline V and J ends were trimmed by 7 bases and 3 bases, with 25 bases remaining between them. The CDR3 length is 17 residues. The CDR3 nucleotides read TGTGCCAGCACCTCCGGGTTCGCAGGGGCGTTGGACTACGAGCAGTACTTC. The encoded protein is CASTSGFAGALDYEQYF.

CDR3 DNA sequence: TGTGCCAGCAGCTTGGGGGGATCTGGAAACACCATATATTTT. It codes for CASSLGGSGNTIYF. The chain combines TRBV5-6 with TRBJ1-3; D not certain. Germline assignment: CDR1 SGHDT and CDR2 YYEEEE. The length of the CDR3 is 14 residues. Trimming pared 0 bases from V and 1 base from J, leaving 5 bases between.

V gene TRBV5-4 combines with J gene TRBJ2-2, with 11 nucleotides matching TRBD2. The germline CDR1 and CDR2 sequences are SGHNT and YYREEE (reference sequence). Trimming at V came to 2 bases and at J to 9 bases, leaving 9 bases not matched to a gene. The CDR3 is made up of 16 amino acids. Written as DNA, the CDR3 is TGTGCCAGCAGCTTTGGTCTAGCGGGGGGTGGCAGGGAGCTGTTTTTT. This translates into CASSFGLAGGGRELFF.

The chain couples TRBV3-1 (or the pseudogene TRBV3-2) to TRBJ1-1; a possible D gene is TRBD1 (5 bases). V was pared by 0 bases and J by 9 bases, with 17 bases between. The germline V gene has CDR1 LGHDT and CDR2 YNNKEL (reference sequence). CDR3 length: 15 residues. The CDR3 region has the DNA TGTGCCAGCAGCCAAGATGTCGGAGGAGGGACCCAAGCTTTCTTT. It codes for CASSQDVGGGTQAFF.

The rearrangement joins TRBV18 to TRBJ1-1, with D hard to call. Germline-derived CDR1 and CDR2 are KGHSH and LQKENI. Trimming pared 2 bases from V and 8 bases from J, leaving 21 bases between. The CDR3 length is 16 residues. Here the CDR3 DNA reads TGTGCCAGCTCACCATATACGGGTTCCCCCTCGGCGGAAGCTTTCTTT. Protein product: CASSPYTGSPSAEAFF.

V is TRBV12-3 or TRBV12-4 and J is TRBJ1-1; D not certain. With 6 bases removed from V and 4 bases from J, the gap between germline ends came to 12 bases. The CDR3 is 13 residues long. The CDR3 protein is CASSLTGSTEAFF. As DNA, the CDR3 is TGTGCCAGCAGCCTAACTGGGAGCACTGAAGCTTTCTTT.

V and J are TRBV28 and TRBJ1-2; D is unclear. Trimming took 2 bases from V and 0 from J, leaving 7 bases between them. Germline V gene data show CDR1 as MDHEN and CDR2 as SYDVKM. This CDR3 has 14 amino acids. CDR3 sequence reads: CASSLTAPNYGYTF. CDR3 sequence (DNA): TGTGCCAGCAGTTTAACGGCACCTAACTATGGCTACACCTTC.

CDR3: CASSATGVGEKLFF. Written as DNA, the CDR3 is TGTGCCAGCAGCGCGACAGGGGTTGGGGAAAAACTGTTTTTT. V is TRBV2 and J is TRBJ1-4; 8 nucleotides line up with TRBD1. The CDR3 covers 14 residues. Germline V gene lookup returns CDR1 SNHLY and CDR2 FYNNEI. After removal of 6 bases from V and 8 bases from J, the junction contained 8 bases not matched to a gene.

The chain joins TRBV5-5 to TRBJ1-2, with D perhaps TRBD1 (5 bases). Germline V gene lookup returns CDR1 SGHKS and CDR2 YYEKEE (reference sequence). V was pared by 5 bases and J by 4 bases, with 15 bases between. The CDR3 consists of 14 residues. CDR3 region: CASRLEGNRYGYTF. The CDR3 nucleotides read TGTGCCAGCAGACTAGAGGGGAATCGCTATGGCTACACCTTC.

The rearrangement joins TRBV2 to TRBJ1-2, with no clear D. The CDR3 loop spans 12 amino acids. The V and J ends lost 6 bases and 4 bases respectively, with 9 bases between them. Looked up from germline, CDR1 is SNHLY and CDR2 is FYNNEI. The CDR3: CASSTSPYGYTF. In nucleotides, the CDR3 is TGTGCCAGCAGCACCAGTCCCTATGGCTACACCTTC.

The chain links TRBV29-1 to TRBJ2-1, with 9 bases that match TRBD1. Trimming took 7 bases from V and 5 from J; bases not matched to a gene: 12. Germline CDR1 reads SQVTM; CDR2 reads ANQGSEA. This CDR3 is built from 15 residues. The CDR3 sequence is CSALQTGQGHNEQFF. For the CDR3, the DNA is TGCAGCGCCCTGCAAACGGGACAGGGCCACAATGAGCAGTTCTTC.

This rearrangement joins TRBV5-1 to TRBJ2-3, with D perhaps being TRBD1 or TRBD2 (6 bases each). Trimming removed 0 bases from V and 0 bases from J, with 8 bases in between. The germline gives CDR1 SGHRS, CDR2 YFSETQ. There are 15 residues in the CDR3. The CDR3: CASSLAGASTDTQYF. In DNA, the CDR3 is TGCGCCAGCAGCTTGGCGGGGGCTAGCACAGATACGCAGTATTTT.

The CDR3 nucleotides read TGCAGCGTTGAAGATAAAGCGGGGACAGGGGAAAGCAATCAGCCCCAGCATTTT. This translates into CSVEDKAGTGESNQPQHF. The V call is TRBV29-1, the J call TRBJ1-5; TRBD1 matches 10 bases. This CDR3 contains 18 residues. CDR1 and CDR2 (germline): SQVTM, ANQGSEA. With 0 bases clipped from V and 1 base from J, the junction kept 9 bases outside the gene matches. The full variable domain, rest sourced from reference TRBV29-1 and TRBJ1-5, is SAVISQKPSRDICQRGTSLTIQCQVDSQVTMMFWYRQQPGQSLTLIATANQGSEATYESGFVIDKFPISRPNLTFSTLTVSNMSPEDSSIYLCSVEDKAGTGESNQPQHFGDGTRLSIL.

The gene calls are TRBV7-8 and TRBJ2-2, with 8 bases fitting TRBD1. With 4 bases clipped from V and 3 bases from J, the junction kept 7 bases outside the gene matches. The CDR3 contains 16 residues. The germline gives CDR1 SGHVS, CDR2 FQNEAQ. CDR3: CASSSTDRVDTGELFF. The CDR3 DNA sequence: TGTGCCAGCAGCTCGACGGACAGGGTCGACACCGGGGAGCTGTTTTTT.

The V gene is TRBV4-3, the J gene TRBJ2-2; 7 positions agree with TRBD1. This CDR3 spans 16 amino acids. Trimming took 2 bases from V and 0 from J; bases not matched to a gene: 3. Germline V gives CDR1 LGHNA, CDR2 YSLEER. DNA of the CDR3: TGCGCCAGCAGCCAAATGGGACAGTCGAACACCGGGGAGCTGTTTTTT. Its protein product is CASSQMGQSNTGELFF.

The CDR3 DNA is TGTGCCAGCAGATTGGAGCGGGGAACCAATGAGCAGTTCTTC. This translates into CASRLERGTNEQFF. The chain carries TRBV7-3 and TRBJ2-1; 7 bases align to TRBD2. With V trimmed by 6 bases and J by 6 bases, 8 bases remained unmatched. Germline V lookup: CDR1 SGHTA, CDR2 FQGTGA. The CDR3 sequence is 14 residues long.

This sequence joins TRBV5-1 and TRBJ2-5; D possibly matches TRBD1 or TRBD2 (5 bases each). CDR1 SGHRS and CDR2 YFSETQ come from the germline V gene. The CDR3 loop spans 17 amino acids. V was shortened by 4 bases and J by 5 bases, with 24 bases between the two germline ends. CDR3 DNA sequence: TGCGCCAGCAGCCTGGGGGTCTCGGATGGGTTTGGGGAGACCCAGTACTTC. Translation: CASSLGVSDGFGETQYF.

DNA of the CDR3: TGTGCCTCTCGGAGAGGGGGGGACACCGGGGAGCTGTTTTTT. Its translation: CASRRGGDTGELFF. The V call is TRBV3-1 (or the pseudogene TRBV3-2), the J call TRBJ2-2; tentative D call: TRBD2 (7 bases). The CDR3 extends over 14 amino acids. V was clipped by 11 bases and J by 3 bases, with 16 bases between them. Per the germline V gene, CDR1 is LGHDT and CDR2 is YNNKEL (reference sequence).

This chain connects TRBV3-1 (or the pseudogene TRBV3-2) to TRBJ1-2, with D perhaps TRBD1 (6 bases). The germline V and J ends were trimmed by 0 bases and 2 bases, with 10 bases remaining between them. Germline V CDR1 and CDR2: LGHDT, YNNKEL (reference sequence). This CDR3 has 15 amino acids. The CDR3 DNA is TGTGCCAGCAGCCAAGATGTGGGGGCGAACTATGGCTACACCTTC. As protein: CASSQDVGANYGYTF.

The rearrangement uses TRBV11-3 and TRBJ2-6; D uncertain. Trimming cost V 1 base and J 4 bases, with 8 bases left between them. This CDR3 has 15 amino acids. From germline, CDR1 is SGHNT and CDR2 YENEEA. The CDR3 bases are TGTGCCAGCAGCTTAGGGTCTAGGGGGGCCAACGTCCTGACTTTC. Its protein product is CASSLGSRGANVLTF.

The chain employs TRBV3-1 (or the pseudogene TRBV3-2) and TRBJ2-7; the D is unclear. V was clipped by 1 base and J by 5 bases, with 15 bases between them. The CDR3 totals 15 residues. Germline assignment: CDR1 LGHDT and CDR2 YNNKEL (reference sequence). This CDR3 reads CASSQVDYLSHEQYF. DNA of the CDR3: TGTGCCAGCAGCCAAGTAGATTATCTTAGCCACGAGCAGTACTTC.

The rearrangement joins TRBV10-2 to TRBJ1-1; no firm D call. Germline CDR1 and CDR2: WSHSY and SAAADI. The CDR3 consists of 13 residues. Trimming took off 6 bases at V and 1 base at J, with 9 bases between the two ends. The CDR3 DNA reads as TGCGCCAGCAGAGGGTGGGGGAACACTGAAGCTTTCTTT. It specifies CASRGWGNTEAFF.

This clone was detected only a few times. The chain couples TRBV9 to TRBJ2-7; 10 bases map to TRBD2. Trimming at V came to 3 bases and at J to 1 base, leaving 1 base not matched to a gene. The CDR3 is 14 residues long. The germline CDR1 and CDR2 sequences are SGDLS and YYNGEE. In DNA form, the CDR3 reads TGTGCCAGCAGCGCGACTAGCGGGTCCTACGAGCAGTACTTC. Protein: CASSATSGSYEQYF.

As DNA, the CDR3 is TGTGCCAGCAGCAAGAGGGTTGGCGAGCAGTACTTC. This encodes CASSKRVGEQYF. This chain uses TRBV27 with TRBJ2-7; D might be TRBD2 (5 bases). V shed 6 bases and J shed 6 bases, with 12 bases lying between them. From germline, CDR1 is MNHEY and CDR2 SMNVEV (reference sequence). The CDR3 is 12 residues long.

The V gene is TRBV7-8, the J gene TRBJ1-6; D unclear. This CDR3 comprises 14 residues. Germline lookup yields CDR1 SGHVS and CDR2 FQNEAQ. V lost 5 bases, J lost 10 bases, and 15 bases lay in between. The DNA of the CDR3 is TGTGCCAGCAGCCAAGGAGGGCGCGGATCACCCCTCCACTTT. Its translation: CASSQGGRGSPLHF.

This clone was observed a single time. This chain links TRBV19 with TRBJ1-5; 10 nucleotides align to TRBD1. CDR1 is LNHDA and CDR2 is SQIVND in the germline V gene (reference sequence). The CDR3 runs 17 residues. V was pared by 7 bases and J by 2 bases, with 11 bases of the junction left unmatched. The CDR3 bases are TGTGCCAGTACCCTCTTACCCGGGACAGGGGGCAATCAGCCCCAGCATTTT. Encoded protein: CASTLLPGTGGNQPQHF. The full variable domain, with the rest looked up from reference TRBV19 and TRBJ1-5, is DGGITQSPKYLFRKEGQNVTLSCEQNLNHDAMYWYRQDPGQGLRLIYYSQIVNDFQKGDIAEGYSVSREKKESFPLTVTSAQKNPTAFYLCASTLLPGTGGNQPQHFGDGTRLSIL.